This TCR beta chain was captured in a study of neurological immune-mediated disorders. Whole-study findings and limits: The highest TCR clonal expansion occurred in HTLV-1-associated myelopathy; multiple sclerosis fell below healthy controls.

The germline V and J ends were trimmed by 2 bases and 0 bases, with 11 bases remaining between them. The CDR3 length is 16 residues. This clonotype was recorded many times. Its antigen is not known. The cDNA was synthesized by 5'RACE incorporating 10-nucleotide random UMIs. TCRdb processed the 5' RACE reads anew with MiXCR; each CDR3 protein has one entry. The sample contains around 78,000 distinct CDR3 sequences, approximately 17% of which appear only once. The sample was PBMCs. V gene TRBV12-3 or TRBV12-4 combines with J gene TRBJ1-3, with a possible D match to TRBD1 (6 bases). This TCR came from a woman aged 40 to 50 in good health. For the CDR3, the DNA is TGTGCCAGCAGTTTACCGACAGGCTACTCTGGAAACACCATATATTTT. It specifies CASSLPTGYSGNTIYF.